This T cell receptor (beta chain) was recovered during a study of shared clonotypes between healthy human individuals. Terminally differentiated effector memory CD45RA+ cells were left out of the naive CD8 fraction, which was CD45RO-negative and positively selected for CCR7. Worth noting for this clone: Its target is not known.

Trimming removed 0 bases from V and 5 bases from J; junction bases left unmatched: 7. Germline V gives CDR1 SGHDN, CDR2 FVKESK. The CDR3 is 16 residues long. Findings and caveats of the study: Shared clonotypes: about 5% naive CD4, roughly 4% naive CD8, 2.3% memory CD4, roughly 0.4% memory CD8.

Data came from immunoSEQ multiplex PCR; TCRdb stores just in-frame clones and leaves some out. The sample lists about 700,000 clones; 92% were seen once. The V call is TRBV14, the J call TRBJ2-7, with TRBD1 matching 10 bases. The sequence was collected from a man aged 25 to 40 in good health. What was sequenced was naive CD8+ T cells sorted from blood. The CDR3 loop reads CASSQDPGTGDDEQYF. The CDR3 bases are TGTGCCAGCAGCCAAGACCCCGGGACAGGGGACGACGAGCAGTACTTC.